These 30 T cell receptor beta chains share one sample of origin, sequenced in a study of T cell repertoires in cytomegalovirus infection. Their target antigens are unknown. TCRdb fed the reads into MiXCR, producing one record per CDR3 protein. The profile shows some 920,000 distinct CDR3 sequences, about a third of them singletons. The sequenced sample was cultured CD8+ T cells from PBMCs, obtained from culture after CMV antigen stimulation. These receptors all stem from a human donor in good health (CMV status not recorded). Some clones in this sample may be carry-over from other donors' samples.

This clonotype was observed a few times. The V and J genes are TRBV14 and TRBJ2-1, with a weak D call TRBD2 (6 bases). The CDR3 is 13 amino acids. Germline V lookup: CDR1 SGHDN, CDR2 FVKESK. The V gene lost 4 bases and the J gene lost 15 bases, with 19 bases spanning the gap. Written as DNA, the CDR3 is TGTGCCAGCAGCCCGACCCGGAGGGACCCCGGGTTCTTC. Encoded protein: CASSPTRRDPGFF.

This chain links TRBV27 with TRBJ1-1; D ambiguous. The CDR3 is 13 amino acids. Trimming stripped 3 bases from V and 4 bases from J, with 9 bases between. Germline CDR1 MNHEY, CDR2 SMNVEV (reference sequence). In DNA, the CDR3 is TGTGCCAGCAGTTTCTTTGTGGGCACTGAAGCTTTCTTT. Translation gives CASSFFVGTEAFF.

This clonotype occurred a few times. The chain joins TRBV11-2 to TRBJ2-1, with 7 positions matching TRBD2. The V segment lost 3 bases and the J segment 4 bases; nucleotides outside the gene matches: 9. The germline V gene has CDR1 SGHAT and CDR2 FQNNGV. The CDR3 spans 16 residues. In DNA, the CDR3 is TGTGCCAGCAGCTTGTGGACGAGCGGGGCGTACAATGAGCAGTTCTTC. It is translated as CASSLWTSGAYNEQFF.

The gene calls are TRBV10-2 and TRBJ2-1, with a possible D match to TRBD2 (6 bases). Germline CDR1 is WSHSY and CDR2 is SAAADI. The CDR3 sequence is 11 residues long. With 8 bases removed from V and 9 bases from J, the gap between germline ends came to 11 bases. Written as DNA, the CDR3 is TGCGCCAGCGAGGAGGGATTTGAGCAGTTCTTC. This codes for CASEEGFEQFF.

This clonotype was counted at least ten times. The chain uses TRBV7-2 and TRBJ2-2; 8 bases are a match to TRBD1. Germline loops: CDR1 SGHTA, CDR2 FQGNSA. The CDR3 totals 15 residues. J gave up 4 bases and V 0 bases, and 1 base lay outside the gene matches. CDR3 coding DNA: TGTGCCAGCAGCTTAGCCCAGGGGGCCACCGGGGAGCTGTTTTTT. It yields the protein CASSLAQGATGELFF.

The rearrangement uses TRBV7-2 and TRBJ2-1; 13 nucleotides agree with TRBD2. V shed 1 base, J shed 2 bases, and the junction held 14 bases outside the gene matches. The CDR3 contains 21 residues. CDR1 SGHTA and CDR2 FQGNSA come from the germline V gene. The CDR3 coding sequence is TGTGCCAGCAGCTTAGGGTCCCTACTAGCGGGGGGGCCGATAGCCTACAATGAGCAGTTCTTC. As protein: CASSLGSLLAGGPIAYNEQFF.

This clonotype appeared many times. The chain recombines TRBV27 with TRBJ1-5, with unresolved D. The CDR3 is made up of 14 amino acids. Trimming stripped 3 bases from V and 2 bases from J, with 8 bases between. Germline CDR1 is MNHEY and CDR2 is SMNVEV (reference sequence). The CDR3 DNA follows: TGTGCCAGCAGTTTTGGGGTAGGCAATCAGCCCCAGCATTTT. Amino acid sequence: CASSFGVGNQPQHF.

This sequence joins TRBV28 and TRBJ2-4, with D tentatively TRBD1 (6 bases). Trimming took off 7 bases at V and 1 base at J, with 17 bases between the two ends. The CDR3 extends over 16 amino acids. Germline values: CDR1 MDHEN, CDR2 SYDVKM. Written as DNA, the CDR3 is TGTGCCAGCAAACTGATGGGGGCTTTTGCCAAAAACATTCAGTACTTC. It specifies CASKLMGAFAKNIQYF.

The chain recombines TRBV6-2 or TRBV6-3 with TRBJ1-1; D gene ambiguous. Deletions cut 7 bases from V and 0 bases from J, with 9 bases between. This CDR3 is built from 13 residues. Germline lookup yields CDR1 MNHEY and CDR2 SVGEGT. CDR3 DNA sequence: TGTGCCAGCACTGCCATAATGAACACTGAAGCTTTCTTT. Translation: CASTAIMNTEAFF.

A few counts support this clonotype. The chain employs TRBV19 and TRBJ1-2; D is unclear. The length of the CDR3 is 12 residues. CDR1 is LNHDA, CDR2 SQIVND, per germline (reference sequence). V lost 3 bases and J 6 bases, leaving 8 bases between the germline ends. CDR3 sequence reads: CASSMRSDGYTF. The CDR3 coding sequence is TGTGCCAGTAGTATGCGATCCGATGGCTACACCTTC.

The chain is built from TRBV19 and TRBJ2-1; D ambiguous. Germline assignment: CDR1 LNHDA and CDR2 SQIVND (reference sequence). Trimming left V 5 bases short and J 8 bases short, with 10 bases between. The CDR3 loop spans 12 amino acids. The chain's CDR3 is CASSPTMDEQFF. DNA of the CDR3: TGTGCCAGTAGTCCCACCATGGATGAGCAGTTCTTC.

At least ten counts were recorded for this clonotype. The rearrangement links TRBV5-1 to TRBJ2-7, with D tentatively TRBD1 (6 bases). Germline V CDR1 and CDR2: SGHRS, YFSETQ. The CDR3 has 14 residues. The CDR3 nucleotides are TGTGCCAGCAGTTTGGGGCAGGGGTCCTACGAGCAGTACGTC. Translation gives CASSLGQGSYEQYV.

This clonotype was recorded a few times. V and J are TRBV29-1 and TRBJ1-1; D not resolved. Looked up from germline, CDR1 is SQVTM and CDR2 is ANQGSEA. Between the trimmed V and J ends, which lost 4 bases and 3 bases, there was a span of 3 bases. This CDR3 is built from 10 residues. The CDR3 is CSVVDTEAFF. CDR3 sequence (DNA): TGCAGCGTTGTAGACACTGAAGCTTTCTTT.

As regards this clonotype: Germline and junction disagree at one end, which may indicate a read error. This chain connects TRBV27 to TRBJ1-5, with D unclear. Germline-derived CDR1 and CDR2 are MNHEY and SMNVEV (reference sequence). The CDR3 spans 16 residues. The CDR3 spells CDSTSEKDPPNQPQHF. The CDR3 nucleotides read TGTGACAGCACATCCGAAAAGGACCCTCCGAATCAGCCCCAGCATTTT.

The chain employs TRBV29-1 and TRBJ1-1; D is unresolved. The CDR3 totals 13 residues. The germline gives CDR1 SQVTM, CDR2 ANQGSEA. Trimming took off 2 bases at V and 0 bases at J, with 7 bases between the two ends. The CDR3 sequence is CSVERPLNTEAFF. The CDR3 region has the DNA TGCAGCGTTGAACGTCCTTTGAACACTGAAGCTTTCTTT.

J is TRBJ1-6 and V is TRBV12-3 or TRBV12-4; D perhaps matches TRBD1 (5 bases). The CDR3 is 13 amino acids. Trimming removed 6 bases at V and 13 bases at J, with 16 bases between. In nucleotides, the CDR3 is TGTGCCAGCAGGGGGACGGGGCGGCTTCCCCTCCACTTT. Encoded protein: CASRGTGRLPLHF.

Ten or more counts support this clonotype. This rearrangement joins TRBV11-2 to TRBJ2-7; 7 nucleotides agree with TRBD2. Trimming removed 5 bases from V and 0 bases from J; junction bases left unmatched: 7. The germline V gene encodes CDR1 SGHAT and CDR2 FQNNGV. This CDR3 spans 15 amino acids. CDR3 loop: CASSRSGASSYEQYF. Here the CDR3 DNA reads TGTGCCAGCAGCAGAAGCGGGGCTAGCTCCTACGAGCAGTACTTC.

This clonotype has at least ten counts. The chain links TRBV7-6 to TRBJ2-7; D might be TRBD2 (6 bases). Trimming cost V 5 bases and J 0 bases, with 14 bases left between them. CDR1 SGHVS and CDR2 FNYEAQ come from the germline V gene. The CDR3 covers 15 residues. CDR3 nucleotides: TGTGCCAGCAGCCCCATGGGACTTTACTCCTACGAGCAGTACTTC. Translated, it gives CASSPMGLYSYEQYF.

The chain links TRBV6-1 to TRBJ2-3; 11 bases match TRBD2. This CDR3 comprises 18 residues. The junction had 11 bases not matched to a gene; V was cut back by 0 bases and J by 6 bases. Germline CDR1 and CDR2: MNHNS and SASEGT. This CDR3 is CASSEAPSGGRPVDTQYF. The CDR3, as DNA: TGTGCCAGCAGTGAAGCCCCTAGCGGGGGGCGCCCCGTGGATACGCAGTATTTT.

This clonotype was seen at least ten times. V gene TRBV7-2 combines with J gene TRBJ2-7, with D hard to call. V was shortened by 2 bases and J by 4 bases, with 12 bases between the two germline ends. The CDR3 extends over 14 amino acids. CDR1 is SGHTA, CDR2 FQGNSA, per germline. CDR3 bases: TGTGCCAGCAGCTTACATGTTTCTGGGTACGAGCAGTACTTC. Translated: CASSLHVSGYEQYF.

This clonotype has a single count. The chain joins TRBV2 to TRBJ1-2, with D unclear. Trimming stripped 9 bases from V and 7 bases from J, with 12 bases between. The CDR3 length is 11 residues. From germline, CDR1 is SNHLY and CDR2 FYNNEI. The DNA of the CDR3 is TGTGCCAGGGCTGGGAGTACTGGCTACACCTTC. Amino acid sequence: CARAGSTGYTF. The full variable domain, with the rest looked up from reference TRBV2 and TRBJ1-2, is EPEVTQTPSHQVTQMGQEVILRCVPISNHLYFYWYRQILGQKVEFLVSFYNNEISEKSEIFDDQFSVERPDGSNFTLKIRSTKLEDSAMYFCARAGSTGYTFGSGTRLTVV.

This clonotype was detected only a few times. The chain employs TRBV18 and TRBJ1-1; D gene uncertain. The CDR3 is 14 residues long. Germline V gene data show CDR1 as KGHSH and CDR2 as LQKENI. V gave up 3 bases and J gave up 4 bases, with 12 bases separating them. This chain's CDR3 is CASSPESPFTEAFF. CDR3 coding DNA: TGTGCCAGCTCACCCGAAAGTCCTTTCACTGAAGCTTTCTTT.

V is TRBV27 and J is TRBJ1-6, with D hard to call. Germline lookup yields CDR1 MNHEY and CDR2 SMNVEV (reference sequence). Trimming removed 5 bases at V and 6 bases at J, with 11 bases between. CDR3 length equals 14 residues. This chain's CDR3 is CASSRVQSNSPLHF. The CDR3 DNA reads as TGTGCCAGCAGTCGGGTACAGTCTAATTCACCCCTCCACTTT.

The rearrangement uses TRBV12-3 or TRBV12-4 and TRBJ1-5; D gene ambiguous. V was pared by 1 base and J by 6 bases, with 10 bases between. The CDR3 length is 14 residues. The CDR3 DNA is TGTGCCAGCAGTTTAGGCGGCCCCAGTCAGCCCCAGCATTTT. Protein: CASSLGGPSQPQHF.

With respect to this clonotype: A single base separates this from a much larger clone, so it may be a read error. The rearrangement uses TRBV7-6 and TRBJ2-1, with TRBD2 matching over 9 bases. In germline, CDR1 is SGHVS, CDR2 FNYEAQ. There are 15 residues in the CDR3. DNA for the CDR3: TGTGTCAGTCTAGCGGGGCCGAGCTCCTACAATGAGCAGTTCTTC. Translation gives CVSLAGPSSYNEQFF.

CDR3 in DNA: TGTGCCAGCAGTTTAGAGGTCGGGGGGCCCAGCTCCTACAATGAGCAGTTCTTC. Protein: CASSLEVGGPSSYNEQFF. The chain couples TRBV28 to TRBJ2-1; tentatively, D is TRBD2 (7 bases). Germline values: CDR1 MDHEN, CDR2 SYDVKM. Trimming took 2 bases from V and 0 from J, leaving 17 bases between them. This CDR3 has 18 amino acids.

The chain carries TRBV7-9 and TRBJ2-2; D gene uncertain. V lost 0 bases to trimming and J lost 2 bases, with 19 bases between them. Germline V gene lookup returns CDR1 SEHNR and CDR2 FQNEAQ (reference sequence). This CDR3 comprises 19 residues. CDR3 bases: TGTGCCAGCAGCTTAGCGCGAGGAATGTTTTTCCCCAACACCGGGGAGCTGTTTTTT. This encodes CASSLARGMFFPNTGELFF.

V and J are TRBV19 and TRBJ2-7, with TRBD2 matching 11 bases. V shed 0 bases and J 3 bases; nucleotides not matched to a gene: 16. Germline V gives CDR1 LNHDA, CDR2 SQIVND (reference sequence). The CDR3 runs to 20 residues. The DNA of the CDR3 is TGTGCCAGTAGTATAGATAGGCTAGCGGGGGGTCCACCACTCTTCTACGAGCAGTACGTC. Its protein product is CASSIDRLAGGPPLFYEQYV.

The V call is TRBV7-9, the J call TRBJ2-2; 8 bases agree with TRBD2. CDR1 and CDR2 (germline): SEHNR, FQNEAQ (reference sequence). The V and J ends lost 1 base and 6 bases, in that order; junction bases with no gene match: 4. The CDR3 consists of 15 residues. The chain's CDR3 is CASSLGGLGSGELFF. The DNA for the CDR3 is TGTGCCAGCAGCTTAGGGGGACTAGGGTCCGGGGAGCTGTTTTTT.

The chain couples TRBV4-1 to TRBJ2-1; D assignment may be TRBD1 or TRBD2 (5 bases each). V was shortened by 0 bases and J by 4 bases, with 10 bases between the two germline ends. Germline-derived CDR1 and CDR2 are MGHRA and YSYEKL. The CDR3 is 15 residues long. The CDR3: CASSQDWDEYNEQFF. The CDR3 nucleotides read TGCGCCAGCAGCCAAGATTGGGACGAGTACAATGAGCAGTTCTTC.